The rows below give T cell receptor beta chains drawn from one sample of a study of cytomegalovirus exposure and HLA in healthy donors. The assay was immunoSEQ multiplex PCR, and TCRdb's table has in-frame clones only and misses some. This sample yields roughly 48,000 clones, of which 80% to 90% are seen a single time; approximately 6.4% belongs to the top ten. Source material: PBMCs. The source is a woman aged 30 to 39 in good health and CMV-seronegative. Each CDR3 is given with its conserved first and last residue. Each record gives: J gene, clone size, D gene, V gene, CDR3 protein, CDR3 DNA. D genes are given only for firm matches. For some rows the clone size is stated as once, few or many, or as a class when expanded; others skip it.

>TRBJ2-6|once|NA|TRBV11-3
CASSPRTARGVSGANVLTF
TGTGCCAGCAGCCCCCGGACAGCGAGAGGGGTCTCTGGGGCCAACGTCCTGACTTTC
>TRBJ1-2|NA|NA|TRBV28
CASSLLGTRLDGYTF
TGTGCCAGCAGTTTGTTAGGGACACGGCTCGATGGCTACACCTTC
>TRBJ1-4|NA|NA|TRBV9
CASSSGGGGTKKLFF
TGTGCCAGCAGCTCGGGGGGAGGGGGAACGAAAAAACTGTTTTTT
>TRBJ1-4|NA|TRBD1|TRBV28
CASSSPGQGSGYEKLFF
TGTGCCAGCAGTTCGCCGGGACAGGGGTCGGGGTATGAAAAACTGTTTTTT
>TRBJ1-3|NA|NA|TRBV28
CASREGRGDSGNTIYF
TGTGCCAGCAGGGAGGGCCGAGGGGACTCTGGAAACACCATATATTTT
>TRBJ2-1|once|NA|TRBV9
CASSVDPGLGGEQFF
TGTGCCAGCAGCGTAGATCCCGGACTAGGGGGGGAGCAGTTCTTC
>TRBJ2-1|once|NA|TRBV6-4
CASSELVGRSYNEQFF
TGTGCCAGCAGTGAGCTAGTAGGTCGCTCCTACAATGAGCAGTTCTTC
>TRBJ2-1|few|TRBD2|TRBV19
CASSRLAGEYNEQFF
TGTGCCAGTAGTCGCCTAGCGGGAGAGTACAATGAGCAGTTCTTC
>TRBJ1-4|NA|NA|TRBV13
CASSQLMGRVEKLFF
TGTGCCAGCAGCCAATTAATGGGGCGCGTTGAAAAACTGTTTTTT
>TRBJ2-3|NA|TRBD2|TRBV6-5
CASSYGLAGADTQYF
TGTGCCAGCAGTTACGGGCTAGCGGGAGCAGATACGCAGTATTTT
>TRBJ2-3|NA|NA|TRBV29-1
CSVDSDTDTQYF
TGCAGCGTTGACAGCGACACAGATACGCAGTATTTT
>TRBJ1-1|NA|NA|TRBV5-8
CASRRRTAAAEAFF
TGTGCCAGCAGACGAAGGACAGCGGCAGCTGAAGCTTTCTTT
>TRBJ1-2|NA|NA|TRBV28
CASSLQGTGYGYTF
TGTGCCAGCAGTCTACAGGGAACGGGCTATGGCTACACCTTC
>TRBJ2-1|few|TRBD2|TRBV7-6
CASAEAGGRYNEQFF
TGTGCCAGCGCGGAAGCGGGAGGTCGGTACAATGAGCAGTTCTTC
>TRBJ2-7|NA|TRBD1|TRBV6-7
CASSYSTDRGTAYEQYF
TGTGCCAGCAGTTACTCGACGGACAGGGGGACCGCCTACGAGCAGTACTTC
>TRBJ2-7|NA|NA|TRBV29-1
CSALSVEQYF
TGCAGCGCCCTTTCGGTGGAGCAGTACTTC
>TRBJ2-7|NA|NA|TRBV7-6
CASSSQAGGSYEQYF
TGTGCCAGCAGCTCCCAGGCAGGCGGGTCCTACGAGCAGTACTTC
>TRBJ1-2|NA|TRBD1|TRBV6-5
CASSRSGGASNGYTF
TGTGCCAGCAGTAGATCAGGGGGCGCTTCTAATGGCTACACCTTC